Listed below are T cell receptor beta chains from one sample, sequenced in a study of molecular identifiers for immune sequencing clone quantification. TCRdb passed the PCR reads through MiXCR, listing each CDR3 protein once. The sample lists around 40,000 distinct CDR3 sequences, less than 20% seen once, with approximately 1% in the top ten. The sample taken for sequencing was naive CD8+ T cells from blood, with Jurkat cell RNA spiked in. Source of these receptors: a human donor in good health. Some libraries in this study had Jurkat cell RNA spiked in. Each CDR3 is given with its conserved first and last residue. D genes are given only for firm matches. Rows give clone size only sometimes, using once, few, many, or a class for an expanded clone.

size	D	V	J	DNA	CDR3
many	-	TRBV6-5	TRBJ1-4	TGTGCCAGCAGCTCCAGGACGGGAACTAATGAAAAACTGTTTTTT	CASSSRTGTNEKLFF
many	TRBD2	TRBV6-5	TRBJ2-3	TGTGCCAGCAGTTATGTTCAGCGGGGGGACGAGGTGACGCAGTATTTT	CASSYVQRGDEVTQYF
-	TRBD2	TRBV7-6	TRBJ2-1	TGTGCCAGCAGCCCGAGGACTAGCGGGAGATTCAATGAGCAGTTCTTC	CASSPRTSGRFNEQFF
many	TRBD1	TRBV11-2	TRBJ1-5	TGTGCCAGCAGCCACGGGACAGGGGTCAATCAGCCCCAGCATTTT	CASSHGTGVNQPQHF
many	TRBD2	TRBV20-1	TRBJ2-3	TGCAGTGCTTGGACTAGCGGGGCCCCACGAACAGATACGCAGTATTTT	CSAWTSGAPRTDTQYF
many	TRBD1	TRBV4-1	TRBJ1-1	TGCGCCAGCAGCCAAGCGGGACAGGGGGGGACTGAAGCTTTCTTT	CASSQAGQGGTEAFF
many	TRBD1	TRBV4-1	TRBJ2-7	TGCGCCAGCAGCCAAGGACAGGGGGAATACGAGCAGTACTTC	CASSQGQGEYEQYF
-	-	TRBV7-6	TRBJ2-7	TGTGCCAGCAGCCAGGGGGGTTACGAGCAGTACTTC	CASSQGGYEQYF
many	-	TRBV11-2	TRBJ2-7	TGTGCCAGCAGCCCCGCCGGGGGATTCAGGGGTAGTAACGAGCAGTACTTC	CASSPAGGFRGSNEQYF
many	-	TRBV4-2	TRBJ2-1	TGTGCCAGCAGCCAACTAGATACCTCCTACAATGAGCAGTTCTTC	CASSQLDTSYNEQFF
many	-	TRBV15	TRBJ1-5	TGTGCCACCAGCAGGGGTGATAGCAATCAGCCCCAGCATTTT	CATSRGDSNQPQHF
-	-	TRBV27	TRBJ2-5	TGTGCCAGCAGTTTATCTCGGGGCTGGGCGGAGACCCAGTACTTC	CASSLSRGWAETQYF
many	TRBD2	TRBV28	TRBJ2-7	TGTGCCAGCACCGGGACTAGCGGGAGTACCCACTCCTACGAGCAGTACTTC	CASTGTSGSTHSYEQYF
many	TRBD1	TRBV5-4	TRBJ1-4	TGTGCCAGCAGCGCCTACAGGGGAGCTAATGAAAAACTGTTTTTT	CASSAYRGANEKLFF
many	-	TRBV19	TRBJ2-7	TGTGCCAGTAGTATCGGGGGATACTCCTACGAGCAGTACTTC	CASSIGGYSYEQYF
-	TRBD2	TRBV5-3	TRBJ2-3	TGTGCCAGCAGCCCGGCGGGGGGCGCGGATACGCAGTATTTT	CASSPAGGADTQYF
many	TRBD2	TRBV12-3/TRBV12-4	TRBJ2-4	TGTGCCAGCAATACCGGGACTAGCGGGGGGGGGGCCAAAAACATTCAGTACTTC	CASNTGTSGGGAKNIQYF
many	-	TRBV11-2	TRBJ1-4	TGTGCCAGCAGTCAGGACAGTAATGAAAAACTGTTTTTT	CASSQDSNEKLFF
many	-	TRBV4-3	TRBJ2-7	TGCGCCAGCAGCCAAGATGCCAATTTTGGCGAGCAGTACTTC	CASSQDANFGEQYF
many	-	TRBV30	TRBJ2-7	TGTGCCTGGAGTGTTACTGAGCAGTACTTC	CAWSVTEQYF
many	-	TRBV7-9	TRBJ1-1	TGTGCCAGCAGCCACCCGAACACTGAAGCTTTCTTT	CASSHPNTEAFF
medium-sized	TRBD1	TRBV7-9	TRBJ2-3	TGTGCCAGCAGGTCGACAGGGGTATCGACAGATACGCAGTATTTT	CASRSTGVSTDTQYF
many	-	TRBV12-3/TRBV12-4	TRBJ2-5	TGTGCCAGCAGCCCGATGGGGGGGCCAGAGACCCAGTACTTC	CASSPMGGPETQYF
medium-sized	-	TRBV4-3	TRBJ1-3	TGCGCCAGCAGCCAAGATCGCGGCAACCATCCTGGAAACACCATATATTTT	CASSQDRGNHPGNTIYF
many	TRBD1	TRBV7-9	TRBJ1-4	TGTGCCAGCAGCTATCTGAGGGGACAGGTTAATAATGAAAAACTGTTTTTT	CASSYLRGQVNNEKLFF
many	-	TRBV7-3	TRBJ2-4	TGTGCCAGCAGCTTAACTGGAGACCAAGTGCGGTACTTC	CASSLTGDQVRYF
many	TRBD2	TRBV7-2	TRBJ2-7	TGTGCCAGCAGTCTAATAGCGGGAGCCTACGAGCAGTACTTC	CASSLIAGAYEQYF
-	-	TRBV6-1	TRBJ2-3	TGTGCCAGCAGTCCTAATGGCGATACGCGGTGTTTT	CASSPNGDTRCF
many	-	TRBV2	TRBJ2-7	TGTGCCTGCAGGACGGTGCCCTACGAGCAGTACTTC	CACRTVPYEQYF
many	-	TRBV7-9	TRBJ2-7	TGTGCCAGCTCCCGATCAGGGCACGAGCAGTACTTC	CASSRSGHEQYF
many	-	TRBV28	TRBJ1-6	TGTGCCAGCAGTTCTCGGGGCCTCCCCGGGCCCCTCCACTTT	CASSSRGLPGPLHF
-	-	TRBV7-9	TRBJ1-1	TGTGCCAGCAGCACCGCCAAGGGCCAGGATCGTAGATACACTGAAGCTTTCTTT	CASSTAKGQDRRYTEAFF
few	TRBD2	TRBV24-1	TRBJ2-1	TGTGCCACCAGTGATCCCCGGACTAGCGGGGGTGAGCAGTTCTTC	CATSDPRTSGGEQFF
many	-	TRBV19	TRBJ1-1	TGTGCCAGTAGTATATTACCCGGAGTGGACACTGAAGCTTTCTTT	CASSILPGVDTEAFF
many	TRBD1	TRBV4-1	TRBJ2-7	TGCGCCAGCAGCTTCAGACAGGGTCTTGCCTACGAGCAGTACTTC	CASSFRQGLAYEQYF
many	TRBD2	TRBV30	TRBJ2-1	TGTGCCTGGAGTGTACTCCCTGCGGGAGGGTACAATGAGCAGTTCTTC	CAWSVLPAGGYNEQFF
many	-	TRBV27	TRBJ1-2	TGTGCCAGCAGTTTATCGAGCTGGAACTATGGCTACACCTTC	CASSLSSWNYGYTF
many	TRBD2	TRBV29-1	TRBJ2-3	TGCAGCGTTGAGGAGCTAGCGGGGGGGTACACAGATACGCAGTATTTT	CSVEELAGGYTDTQYF
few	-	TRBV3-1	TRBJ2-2	TGTGCCAGCAGCCCCCTGAGTTCTTGGGAGCTGTTTTTT	CASSPLSSWELFF
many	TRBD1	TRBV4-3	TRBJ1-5	TGCGCCAGCAGCCAAGACACAGGGGTGAATCAGCCCCAGCATTTT	CASSQDTGVNQPQHF
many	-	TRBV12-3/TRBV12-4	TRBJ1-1	TGTGCCAGCAGTTTGTGGGGAGATAACACTGAAGCTTTCTTT	CASSLWGDNTEAFF
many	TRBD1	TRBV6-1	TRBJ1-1	TGTGCCAGCAGTGAAGGGGGCAGGGGGACCGAAGCTTTCTTT	CASSEGGRGTEAFF
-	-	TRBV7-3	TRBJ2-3	TGTGCCAGCAGCCCCGAGGGCTACCCCACAGATACGCAGTATTTT	CASSPEGYPTDTQYF
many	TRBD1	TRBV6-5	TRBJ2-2	TGTGCCAGCACCACGGGACAGGGGATCGGCACCGGGGAGCTGTTTTTT	CASTTGQGIGTGELFF
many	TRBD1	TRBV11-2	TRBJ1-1	TGTGCCAGCAGCGATCGGACAGGGTCTGAAGCTTTCTTT	CASSDRTGSEAFF
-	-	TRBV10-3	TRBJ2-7	TGTGCCATCAGTGATCCAGGGGGGAGCGGCGAGCAGTACTTC	CAISDPGGSGEQYF
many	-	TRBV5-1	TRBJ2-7	TGCGCCAGCGGTCCAACAGGGTCGGGAGCCTACGAGCAGTACTTC	CASGPTGSGAYEQYF
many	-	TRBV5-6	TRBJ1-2	TGTGCCAGCAGCTTGGTAACGGGGGAGTACTATGGCTACACCTTC	CASSLVTGEYYGYTF
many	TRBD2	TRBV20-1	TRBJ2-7	TGCAGTGCTAGAGGGACTAGCGCGACCTACGAGCAGTACTTC	CSARGTSATYEQYF
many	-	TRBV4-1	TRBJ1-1	TGCGCCAGCAGCCAAGATTCCCCTTTTGGATTGAACACTGAAGCTTTCTTT	CASSQDSPFGLNTEAFF
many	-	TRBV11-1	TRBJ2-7	TGTGCCAGCAGCTTAGCGCTGGGGGCCTACGAGCAGTACTTC	CASSLALGAYEQYF
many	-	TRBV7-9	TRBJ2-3	TGTGCCAGCAGCGACAGTAGCACAGATACGCAGTATTTT	CASSDSSTDTQYF
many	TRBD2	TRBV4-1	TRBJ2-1	TGCGCCAGCAGCCATGTTATCAAGCACCACAGCGGGGGGCTCCCCTTGGATGAGCAGTTCTTC	CASSHVIKHHSGGLPLDEQFF
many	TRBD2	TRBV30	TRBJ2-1	TGTGCCTGGAGTGTAGAGGCGGGAGAAGGCAATGAGCAGTTCTTC	CAWSVEAGEGNEQFF
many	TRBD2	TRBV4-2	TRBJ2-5	TGTGCCAGCAGCCAAGGTCTACTAGCGGGAGGGCCGTACCCAGAGACCCAGTACTTC	CASSQGLLAGGPYPETQYF
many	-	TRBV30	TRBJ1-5	TGTGCCTGGAGTGTAGGGGGGCAAAGCAATCAGCCCCAGCATTTT	CAWSVGGQSNQPQHF
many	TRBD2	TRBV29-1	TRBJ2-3	TGCAGCGTTGTCGGGGGGGGCACAGATACGCAGTATTTT	CSVVGGGTDTQYF
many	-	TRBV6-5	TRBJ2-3	TGTGCCAGCAGTCCTCTAGAGACAGATACGCAGTATTTT	CASSPLETDTQYF
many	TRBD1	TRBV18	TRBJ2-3	TGTGCCAGCTCCCATCCCACAGGGGGTAACACAGATACGCAGTATTTT	CASSHPTGGNTDTQYF
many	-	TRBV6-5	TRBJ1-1	TGTGCCAGCAGGTGGACCCTCGGGGGCACTGAAGCTTTCTTT	CASRWTLGGTEAFF